The 21 T cell receptor beta chains below all came from one sample that was sequenced in a study of radiation and T cells in renal cell carcinoma. Time point: blood 4 weeks post-SBRT, at nephrectomy. Treatment in this sample: 15 Gy SBRT to primary tumor, nephrectomy 4 weeks later. Data came from immunoSEQ multiplex PCR; TCRdb stores just in-frame clones and leaves some out. The sample consists of under 100,000 clones, roughly 88% of them appearing once. The sequencing here drew on blood, taken from a patient whose treatment included radiotherapy and nephrectomy. The receptors shown here come from a man aged 55 to 70 with renal cell carcinoma.

The genes are TRBV28 and TRBJ2-5, with TRBD1 as a possible D gene (5 bases). Germline V gene sequence: CDR1 MDHEN, CDR2 SYDVKM. CDR3 length: 13 residues. Trimming removed 3 bases from V and 6 bases from J, with 11 bases in between. The CDR3 bases are TGTGCCAGCAGTTTGCAAGGGGCCAAGACCCAGTACTTC. Protein sequence: CASSLQGAKTQYF. Full variable domain (rest looked up from reference TRBV28 and TRBJ2-5): DVKVTQSSRYLVKRTGEKVFLECVQDMDHENMFWYRQDPGLGLRLIYFSYDVKMKEKGDIPEGYSVSREKKERFSLILESASTNQTSMYLCASSLQGAKTQYFGPGTRLLVL.

V gene TRBV27 combines with J gene TRBJ2-3, with 10 bases identical to TRBD2. CDR1 and CDR2 from the germline V gene are MNHEY and SMNVEV (reference sequence). This CDR3 has 16 amino acids. J was trimmed by 0 bases and V by 5 bases; bases with no gene match: 5. In DNA form, the CDR3 reads TGTGCCAGCAGTCCGGGGACTAGCGTTAGCACAGATACGCAGTATTTT. The encoded protein is CASSPGTSVSTDTQYF.

V is TRBV5-6 and J is TRBJ2-5; 9 nucleotides align to TRBD1. The CDR3 is 15 residues long. After removal of 0 bases from V and 5 bases from J, the junction contained 5 bases not matched to a gene. CDR1 is SGHDT, CDR2 YYEEEE, per germline. The CDR3 loop reads CASSLALQGAETQYF. The CDR3 DNA sequence: TGTGCCAGCAGCTTGGCCTTACAGGGGGCGGAGACCCAGTACTTC.

The chain employs TRBV4-1 and TRBJ2-3, with 10 bases fitting TRBD2. The CDR3 runs 16 residues. CDR1 is MGHRA and CDR2 is YSYEKL in the germline V gene. Losses at the gene ends were 0 bases for V and 1 base for J; bases not matched to a gene: 1. In DNA, the CDR3 is TGCGCCAGCAGCCAAGAGGGGACTAGCGGCACAGATACGCAGTATTTT. Translation gives CASSQEGTSGTDTQYF.

The rearrangement uses TRBV7-9 and TRBJ2-3; maybe TRBD2 (6 bases). V was cut by 1 base and J by 0 bases, with 11 bases left in between. Looked up from germline, CDR1 is SEHNR and CDR2 is FQNEAQ (reference sequence). CDR3 length: 16 amino acids. The CDR3 loop is CASSLVSGTSTDTQYF. The CDR3 nucleotides are TGTGCCAGCAGCTTAGTTTCAGGGACTAGCACAGATACGCAGTATTTT.

The chain carries TRBV19 and TRBJ2-7; TRBD2 agrees at 8 bases. The CDR3 contains 14 residues. V shed 7 bases and J 0 bases; nucleotides not matched to a gene: 5. The germline V gene has CDR1 LNHDA and CDR2 SQIVND (reference sequence). CDR3 sequence (DNA): TGTGCCAGTACCCCAGCGGGGGACTCCTACGAGCAGTACTTC. This codes for CASTPAGDSYEQYF.

This clone was counted between two and nine times. V and J are TRBV6-6 and TRBJ2-7; 12 nucleotides line up with TRBD1. The germline CDR1 and CDR2 sequences are MNHNY and SVGAGI (reference sequence). The V gene end was trimmed by 5 bases and the J gene end by 7 bases; junction bases not matched to a gene: 9. The CDR3 length is 15 residues. The CDR3 region is CASSQPGQGAEEQYF. As DNA, the CDR3 is TGTGCCAGCAGTCAGCCGGGACAGGGGGCGGAGGAGCAGTACTTC.

The V gene is TRBV21-1, the J gene TRBJ1-3; the table's D call, TRBD1, was not checked against the DNA. TRBV21-1 is flagged as a pseudogene. There are 18 residues in the CDR3. Here the CDR3 DNA reads TGTGCCAGCAGCAAAGAGTGTGACAGGCTCAGCTCTGGAAACACCATATATTTT. It codes for CASSKECDRLSSGNTIYF.

The rearrangement links TRBV5-1 to TRBJ1-1; D uncertain. The germline gives CDR1 SGHRS, CDR2 YFSETQ. The ends were cut back, 2 bases at V and 1 base at J, with 9 bases in the middle. The CDR3 has 14 amino acids. CDR3 sequence (DNA): TGCGCCAGCAGCTTTCAGGTTACGAACACTGAAGCTTTCTTT. Translating gives CASSFQVTNTEAFF.

CDR3: CSATSGTYEQYF. The CDR3 DNA sequence: TGCAGCGCGACTAGCGGGACCTACGAGCAGTACTTC. This chain links TRBV29-1 with TRBJ2-7; 11 nucleotides agree with TRBD2. The junction had 1 base not matched to a gene; V was cut back by 7 bases and J by 2 bases. The CDR3 length is 12 residues. The V gene's germline CDR1 is SQVTM and CDR2 ANQGSEA.

V gene TRBV5-4 combines with J gene TRBJ2-3; D remains ambiguous. Germline assignment: CDR1 SGHNT and CDR2 YYREEE (reference sequence). V lost 4 bases to trimming and J lost 0 bases, with 15 bases between them. The CDR3 spans 16 residues. CDR3 loop: CASSPRRTSSTDTQYF. CDR3 nucleotide sequence: TGTGCCAGCAGCCCTCGCCGGACCAGTAGCACAGATACGCAGTATTTT.

CDR3 nucleotide sequence: TGTGCCAGCAGCTTAGCCCCGGTTAACGCGCAGTACTTC. As protein: CASSLAPVNAQYF. V usage is TRBV7-2 and J usage is TRBJ2-7; D unclear. Germline CDR1 is SGHTA and CDR2 is FQGNSA. V was pared by 0 bases and J by 9 bases, with 12 bases between. CDR3 length: 13 amino acids.

This clone appeared once. The genes are TRBV7-9 and TRBJ2-1; the match to TRBD2 covers 8 bases. The germline V gene encodes CDR1 SEHNR and CDR2 FQNEAQ (reference sequence). The ends lost 5 bases at V and 3 bases at J; junction bases unmatched: 9. The CDR3 spans 16 residues. Written as DNA, the CDR3 is TGTGCCAGCAGCCTAGGGTGGCGGGAGGACTACAATGAGCAGTTCTTC. Protein product: CASSLGWREDYNEQFF.

This clone was seen a single time. The chain recombines TRBV7-9 with TRBJ2-7, with 9 positions matching TRBD2. The CDR3 runs to 15 residues. The trim removed 0 bases at V and 4 bases at J, leaving 4 bases unmatched. CDR1 and CDR2 (germline): SEHNR, FQNEAQ (reference sequence). This CDR3 is CASSLASGLAYEQYF. CDR3 nucleotides: TGTGCCAGCAGCTTAGCGTCGGGACTAGCTTACGAGCAGTACTTC.

This clone has a single count. The CDR3 loop reads CAISEPGGTLNNEQFF. The CDR3 DNA is TGTGCCATCAGTGAGCCGGGGGGGACCTTAAACAATGAGCAGTTCTTC. The chain links TRBV10-3 to TRBJ2-1; 8 nucleotides match TRBD2. Germline V CDR1 and CDR2: ENHRY, SYGVKD. This CDR3 contains 16 residues. V was pared by 2 bases and J by 5 bases, with 8 bases of the junction left unmatched.

As for this clone: Other DNA sequences of this sample code for an identical CDR3. The genes are TRBV7-9 and TRBJ2-7; D might be TRBD1 (5 bases). The CDR3 runs 12 residues. Germline lookup yields CDR1 SEHNR and CDR2 FQNEAQ (reference sequence). Trimming shortened V by 5 bases and J by 3 bases, and 8 bases separated the two germline ends. The CDR3 loop reads CASSQTGYEQYF. The CDR3 bases are TGTGCCAGCAGCCAAACAGGCTACGAGCAGTACTTC.

This clone occurred once. This chain connects TRBV5-1 to TRBJ1-4; D gene uncertain. CDR1 and CDR2 (germline): SGHRS, YFSETQ. The CDR3 runs to 13 residues. The V end lost 4 bases, the J end lost 8 bases, and 12 bases lay between the germline ends. CDR3 amino acids: CASSGEAYEKLFF. CDR3 DNA: TGCGCCAGCAGCGGAGAAGCTTACGAAAAACTGTTTTTT.

This chain connects TRBV7-9 to TRBJ2-3; D uncertain. Germline V gives CDR1 SEHNR, CDR2 FQNEAQ (reference sequence). V lost 0 bases and J 4 bases, leaving 5 bases between the germline ends. The CDR3 is 13 residues long. CDR3 in amino acids: CASSLAMADTQYF. CDR3 DNA sequence: TGTGCCAGCAGCTTAGCGATGGCAGATACGCAGTATTTT. The whole variable domain, remainder taken from reference TRBV7-9 and TRBJ2-3, is DTGVSQNPRHKITKRGQNVTFRCDPISEHNRLYWYRQTLGQGPEFLTYFQNEAQLEKSRLLSDRFSAERPKGSFSTLEIQRTEQGDSAMYLCASSLAMADTQYFGPGTRLTVL.

The V gene is TRBV7-7, the J gene TRBJ2-5, with a weak D call TRBD2 (5 bases). Per germline, CDR1 SSHAT and CDR2 FNYEAQ (reference sequence). V gave up 5 bases and J gave up 4 bases, with 17 bases separating them. This CDR3 spans 15 amino acids. CDR3 DNA sequence: TGTGCCAGCAGCCCCCTTTCGTCGGGGTCAGAGACCCAGTACTTC. This sequence encodes CASSPLSSGSETQYF.

J is TRBJ1-2 and V is TRBV10-1; weak D call: TRBD1 (6 bases). This CDR3 spans 18 amino acids. CDR1 and CDR2 from the germline V gene are WNHNN and SYGVQD (reference sequence). Between the trimmed V and J ends, which lost 9 bases and 0 bases, there was a span of 26 bases. The CDR3 loop reads CARACRPTGTLTNYGYTF. The CDR3 nucleotides are TGCGCCAGGGCTTGTCGGCCGACAGGAACGCTGACTAACTATGGCTACACCTTC.

In regard to this clone: Other DNA sequences from this sample encode an identical CDR3 as well. This chain joins TRBV30 and TRBJ1-5; D ambiguous. The CDR3 extends over 13 amino acids. V was shortened by 0 bases and J by 1 base, with 4 bases between the two germline ends. Germline V CDR1 and CDR2: GTSNPN, SVGIG (reference sequence). The CDR3 loop reads CAWSVDSNQPQHF. CDR3 bases: TGTGCCTGGAGTGTGGACAGCAATCAGCCCCAGCATTTT.